This TCR beta chain emerged from a study of T cell responses to AZD1222 COVID-19 vaccine. Findings and limits, study-wide: Seropositive at baseline were only 5 to 7 AZD1222 recipients.

With regard to this clone: The antigen is unknown.

V lost 2 bases and J lost 0, with 14 bases in between. This CDR3 region has 17 residues. In germline, CDR1 is SGHTA, CDR2 FQGNSA. Assay: immunoSEQ multiplex PCR; the TCRdb copy retains only in-frame clones and omits some. The sample lists around 100,000 clones; about four fifths were seen once. The specimen comprised peripheral blood, sampled on day 0 of AZD1222 vaccination. This clonotype was sampled from an adult in good health. V usage is TRBV7-2 and J usage is TRBJ1-3; weak D call: TRBD1 (5 bases). The CDR3, as DNA: TGTGCCAGCAGCTTACTCGGGGGTTTTCTCTCTGGAAACACCATATATTTT. It yields the protein CASSLLGGFLSGNTIYF.